This TCR beta chain stems from a study of shared clonotypes between healthy human individuals. Findings and limits, study-wide: The naive CD4 repertoires of several donors were compared, and approximately 5% of clonotypes were shared. Among donors, sharing of clonotypes was expected to be affected by sequencing depth. The authors sampled blood alone, and tissue repertoires likely differ.

This clone has a handful of counts. Its matching antigen is unknown. In the authors' methods: In the immunoSEQ data, sequences were junction-only and lacked quality scores, so filtering differed. TCRdb's table, derived via immunoSEQ multiplex PCR, lists solely in-frame clones and lacks some. V, J and clone size are those of that table, while D and trimming were read from the DNA. The sample contains 600,000 to 750,000 clones, approximately 79% of which appear only once. This TCR was sampled from a woman aged 30 to 39 in good health. Sequenced sample: memory CD4+ T cells sorted from blood. Subset reported: CD45RA-negative fraction.

The CDR3 protein is CASQIMGGHLAYEQYF. The DNA of the CDR3 is TGTGCCAGCCAGATAATGGGCGGGCACTTGGCTTACGAGCAGTACTTC. The V gene is TRBV28, the J gene TRBJ2-7; D might be TRBD2 (5 bases). The CDR3 is 16 residues long. The ends were cut back, 8 bases at V and 4 bases at J, with 24 bases in the middle. The germline CDR1 and CDR2 sequences are MDHEN and SYDVKM. Together with reference TRBV28 and TRBJ2-7, the CDR3 gives the full variable domain: DVKVTQSSRYLVKRTGEKVFLECVQDMDHENMFWYRQDPGLGLRLIYFSYDVKMKEKGDIPEGYSVSREKKERFSLILESASTNQTSMYLCASQIMGGHLAYEQYFGPGTRLTVT.